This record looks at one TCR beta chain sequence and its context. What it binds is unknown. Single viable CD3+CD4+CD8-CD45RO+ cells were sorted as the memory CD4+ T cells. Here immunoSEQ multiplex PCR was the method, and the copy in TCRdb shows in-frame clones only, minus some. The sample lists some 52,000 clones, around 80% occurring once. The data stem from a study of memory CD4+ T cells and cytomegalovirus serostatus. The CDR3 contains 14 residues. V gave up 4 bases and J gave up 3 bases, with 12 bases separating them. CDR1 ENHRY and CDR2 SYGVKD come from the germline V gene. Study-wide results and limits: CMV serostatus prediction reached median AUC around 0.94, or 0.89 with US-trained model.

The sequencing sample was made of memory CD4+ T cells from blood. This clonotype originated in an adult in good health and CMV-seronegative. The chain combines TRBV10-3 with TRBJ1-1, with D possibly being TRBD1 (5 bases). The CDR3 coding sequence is TGTGCCATCAGTGTCGGAGGGGAGGACACTGAAGCTTTCTTT. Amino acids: CAISVGGEDTEAFF.